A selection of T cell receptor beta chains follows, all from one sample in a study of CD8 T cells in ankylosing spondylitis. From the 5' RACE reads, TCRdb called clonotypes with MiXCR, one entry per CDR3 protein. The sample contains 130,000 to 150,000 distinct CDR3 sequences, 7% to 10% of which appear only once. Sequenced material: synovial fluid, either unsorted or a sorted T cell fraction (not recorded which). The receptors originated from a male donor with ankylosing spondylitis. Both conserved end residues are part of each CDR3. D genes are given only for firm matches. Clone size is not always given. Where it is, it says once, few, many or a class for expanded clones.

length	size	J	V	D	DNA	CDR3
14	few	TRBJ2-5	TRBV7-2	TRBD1	TGTGCCAGCAGCTCCTGGACAGGACAAGAGACCCAGTACTTC	CASSSWTGQETQYF
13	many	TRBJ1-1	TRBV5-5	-	TGTGCCAGCATCCTTTGGGGGACCACTGAAGCTTTCTTT	CASILWGTTEAFF
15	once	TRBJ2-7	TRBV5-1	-	TGCGCCAGCAGCTTGGCGGTTGGGTCCATCTACGAGCAGTACTTC	CASSLAVGSIYEQYF
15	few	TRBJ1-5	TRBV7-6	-	TGTGCCAGCAGCTTAAGTGGCGGCCACAATCAGCCCCAGCATTTT	CASSLSGGHNQPQHF
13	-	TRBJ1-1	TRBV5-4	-	TGTGCCAGCAGCCGCCCGGGGGAGACTGAAGCTTTCTTT	CASSRPGETEAFF
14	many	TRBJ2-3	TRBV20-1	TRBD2	TGCAGTGCGAGGACTAGCGGGAGGTTAGATACGCAGTATTTT	CSARTSGRLDTQYF
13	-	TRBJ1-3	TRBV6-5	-	TGTGCCAGCAGTTACCGGGGTCGGGACACCATATATTTT	CASSYRGRDTIYF
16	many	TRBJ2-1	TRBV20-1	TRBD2	TGCAGTGCTCCCGGACTAGCGGGAGGCCGAGGAAATGAGCAGTTCTTC	CSAPGLAGGRGNEQFF
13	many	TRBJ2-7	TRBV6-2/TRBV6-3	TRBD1	TGTGCCACTTCAGAGGGACAGGGTCTAAAGAAGTACTTC	CATSEGQGLKKYF
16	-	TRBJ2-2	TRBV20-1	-	TGCAGTGCTAGTTTCCGGACATCTTGGGACACCGGGGAGCTGTTTTTT	CSASFRTSWDTGELFF
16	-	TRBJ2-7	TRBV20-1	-	TGCAGTGCTGACGGGCAATTCGGGTTAAGCTCCTACGAGCAGTACTTC	CSADGQFGLSSYEQYF
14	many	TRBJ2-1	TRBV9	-	TGTGCCAGCAGCCCCCTGGGGTCCTACAATGAGCAGTTCTTC	CASSPLGSYNEQFF
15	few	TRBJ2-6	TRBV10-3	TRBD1	TGTGCCATCACCGGACAGGTCTCTGGGGCCAACGTCCTGACTTTC	CAITGQVSGANVLTF
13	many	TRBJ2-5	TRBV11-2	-	TGTGCCAGCAGCTTTGGCAGTCAAGAGACCCAGTACTTC	CASSFGSQETQYF
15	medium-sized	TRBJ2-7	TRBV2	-	TGTGCCAGCAGTGAAGACTTAACAGGGAGCTACGAGCAGTACTTC	CASSEDLTGSYEQYF